The clone carrying this T cell receptor beta chain was detected a few times. PCR employed 60 Vbeta and 13 Jbeta primers. Some clones are missing from TCRdb's copy, which holds only in-frame ones; the method was immunoSEQ multiplex PCR. The sample yields about 130,000 clones, roughly 70% seen once. This entry belongs to a study of cytomegalovirus exposure and HLA in healthy donors. Trimming took 4 bases from V and 4 from J; bases not matched to a gene: 4. CDR1 MNHEY and CDR2 SVGAGI come from the germline V gene. There are 14 residues in the CDR3. The sample was PBMCs. The rearrangement links TRBV6-5 to TRBJ1-5; 7 positions agree with TRBD1. The sequence derives from a man younger than 35 in good health and CMV-seropositive. The CDR3 region is CASSFGQENQPQHF. Here the CDR3 DNA reads TGTGCCAGCAGTTTCGGACAGGAAAATCAGCCCCAGCATTTT.